This T cell receptor beta chain came from a study of blood T cell repertoires in COVID-19. The overall study: Researchers got acute and convalescent COVID-19 samples from the United States, Italy and Spain. T cells, B-cell-depleted T cells, or PBMCs supplied cDNA or gDNA.

This clone showed up just once. Authors' processing steps: Amplifying reference gene primers gave estimates of nucleated cell counts. The assay was immunoSEQ multiplex PCR, and TCRdb's table has in-frame clones only and misses some. V, J and clone size derive from that table, while D and trimming were established from the DNA sequence. This sample yields around 68,000 clones, of which roughly 87% are seen a single time; roughly 7% belongs to the top ten. Trimming removed 6 bases from V and 2 bases from J; junction bases left unmatched: 10. This CDR3 spans 16 amino acids. The germline V gene encodes CDR1 MDHEN and CDR2 SYDVKM.

This clonotype was obtained from a man in his fifties with active COVID-19. V is TRBV28 and J is TRBJ1-2, with 9 bases lining up with TRBD1. Material for sequencing was peripheral blood. The CDR3 loop is CASSPQGAFGNYGYTF. Here the CDR3 DNA reads TGTGCCAGCAGCCCACAGGGGGCATTCGGGAACTATGGCTACACCTTC.